The 14 T cell receptor beta chains presented below share a single source sample, sequenced in a study of T cells in Graves' hyperthyroidism and ophthalmopathy. TCR beta CDR3 regions were amplified from RNA transcripts. The TCR CDR3 first-round RT-PCR relied on the HTBI primer set. TCRdb analysed the multiplex PCR reads with MiXCR anew, one entry per CDR3 protein. The sample shows 200,000 to 250,000 distinct CDR3 sequences, under 20% of them seen only once. Sequences were obtained from blood. Receptors originate from a man in his forties or fifties with Graves' hyperthyroidism.

This clonotype came up many times. This rearrangement joins TRBV20-1 to TRBJ2-4, with D unresolved. CDR3 length: 13 residues. Trimming stripped 2 bases from V and 2 bases from J, with 7 bases between. Per germline, CDR1 DFQATT and CDR2 SNEGSKA (reference sequence). The CDR3 sequence is CSARRVTKNIQYF. The CDR3 DNA is TGCAGTGCTAGACGGGTGACCAAAAACATTCAGTACTTC.

The table lists this clonotype with a few counts. The chain recombines TRBV5-1 with TRBJ2-7; D possibly matches TRBD1 or TRBD2 (5 bases each). The germline V gene has CDR1 SGHRS and CDR2 YFSETQ. The CDR3 sequence is 14 residues long. Trimming stripped 0 bases from V and 6 bases from J, with 13 bases between. DNA of the CDR3: TGCGCCAGCAGCTTGGGGTTTGGGGACGGCGAGCAGTACTTC. It specifies CASSLGFGDGEQYF.

The sample holds many counts of this clonotype. The rearrangement uses TRBV15 and TRBJ1-5; TRBD1 is a possible D gene (6 bases). Germline V gene sequence: CDR1 LNHNV, CDR2 YYDKDF (reference sequence). CDR3 length equals 14 residues. Deletions cut 9 bases from V and 0 bases from J, with 12 bases between. The CDR3 spells CATTGFYSNQPQHF. CDR3 coding DNA: TGTGCCACGACAGGTTTTTATAGCAATCAGCCCCAGCATTTT.

This clonotype was observed at least ten times. The gene calls are TRBV7-2 and TRBJ2-5; TRBD1 matches 10 bases. CDR1 is SGHTA and CDR2 is FQGNSA in the germline V gene. The junction had 5 bases not matched to a gene; V was cut back by 3 bases and J by 4 bases. CDR3 size: 15 residues. CDR3 DNA sequence: TGTGCCAGCAGCTTCGGACAGGGGGATAGAGAGACCCAGTACTTC. This gives the protein CASSFGQGDRETQYF.

The chain couples TRBV5-5 to TRBJ1-2; weak D call: TRBD1 (5 bases). From germline, CDR1 is SGHKS and CDR2 YYEKEE (reference sequence). The CDR3 runs 13 residues. Trimming removed 4 bases at V and 4 bases at J, with 11 bases between. CDR3 in DNA: TGTGCCAGCAGCGGGGGTGGCTTCTATGGCTACACCTTC. This codes for CASSGGGFYGYTF.

This clonotype showed up many times. The chain links TRBV6-6 to TRBJ1-2, with D perhaps matching TRBD1 (5 bases). Trimming shortened V by 0 bases and J by 8 bases, and 10 bases separated the two germline ends. The CDR3 is 13 residues long. The V gene's germline CDR1 is MNHNY and CDR2 SVGAGI (reference sequence). The CDR3 nucleotides are TGTGCCAGCAGTTACTCGTTGGGGGTCGGCTACACCTTC. It specifies CASSYSLGVGYTF.

The table lists this clonotype with a few counts. This rearrangement joins TRBV29-1 to TRBJ2-1, with 8 bases identical to TRBD2. The CDR3 runs to 12 residues. The germline V gene has CDR1 SQVTM and CDR2 ANQGSEA. The ends lost 6 bases at V and 4 bases at J; junction bases unmatched: 2. CDR3 region: CSVIAGYNEQFF. The CDR3 DNA sequence: TGCAGCGTCATAGCGGGATACAATGAGCAGTTCTTC.

This clonotype was seen many times. The chain carries TRBV11-2 and TRBJ1-2; D might be TRBD1 (5 bases). Germline V CDR1 and CDR2: SGHAT, FQNNGV. The CDR3 runs to 16 residues. Trimming took off 0 bases at V and 5 bases at J, with 16 bases between the two ends. CDR3 bases: TGTGCCAGCAGCTTAGATTTGCTAGCAGGGTCTTATGGCTACACCTTC. Translated: CASSLDLLAGSYGYTF.

This clonotype showed up many times. The chain joins TRBV29-1 to TRBJ2-7; TRBD2 agrees at 11 bases. V gave up 5 bases and J gave up 6 bases; unmatched junction bases: 9. The CDR3 is 14 amino acids. From germline, CDR1 is SQVTM and CDR2 ANQGSEA. The CDR3 sequence is CSVMLAGGRGEQYF. CDR3 nucleotides: TGCAGCGTTATGCTAGCGGGAGGTCGTGGCGAGCAGTACTTC.

This clonotype was counted between two and nine times. The chain has TRBV9 and TRBJ2-2; the D is unclear. Germline V CDR1 and CDR2: SGDLS, YYNGEE. The ends were cut back, 0 bases at V and 4 bases at J, with 4 bases in the middle. The CDR3 sequence is 13 residues long. The CDR3 DNA follows: TGTGCCAGCAGCGTAGTTTCCACCGGGGAGCTGTTTTTT. It codes for CASSVVSTGELFF.

This clonotype appeared a few times. The chain couples TRBV6-1 to TRBJ1-1; D is possibly TRBD1 (5 bases). Germline V gene sequence: CDR1 MNHNS, CDR2 SASEGT. The CDR3 sequence is 14 residues long. Trimming shortened V by 11 bases and J by 4 bases, and 20 bases separated the two germline ends. The CDR3: CAGSYQPGGTEAFF. CDR3 sequence (DNA): TGTGCCGGCTCGTATCAGCCGGGGGGCACTGAAGCTTTCTTT.

This clonotype was observed many times. The CDR3 DNA reads as TGTGCCAGCAGCACGACTAGCGAAGGAAACAATGAGCAGTTCTTC. Its protein product is CASSTTSEGNNEQFF. The gene calls are TRBV7-3 and TRBJ2-1; 8 nucleotides match TRBD2. The V and J ends lost 5 bases and 5 bases, in that order; junction bases with no gene match: 8. CDR3 length: 15 amino acids. The germline V gene encodes CDR1 SGHTA and CDR2 FQGTGA. Full variable domain (rest looked up from reference TRBV7-3 and TRBJ2-1): GAGVSQTPSNKVTEKGKYVELRCDPISGHTALYWYRQSLGQGPEFLIYFQGTGAADDSGLPNDRFFAVRPEGSVSTLKIQRTERGDSAVYLCASSTTSEGNNEQFFGPGTRLTVL.

The chain employs TRBV4-1 and TRBJ1-1; D is perhaps TRBD1 (6 bases). V lost 4 bases and J lost 0, with 12 bases in between. Germline V gives CDR1 MGHRA, CDR2 YSYEKL. This CDR3 comprises 15 residues. CDR3 residues: CASSPWAGVNTEAFF. The CDR3 bases are TGCGCCAGCAGCCCCTGGGCAGGGGTGAACACTGAAGCTTTCTTT.

A note on this clonotype: A read error may be the cause here, since a much bigger clone is one base away. V gene TRBV28 combines with J gene TRBJ2-7, with a weak D call TRBD2 (5 bases). CDR1 is MDHEN, CDR2 SYDVKM, per germline. Trimming pared 4 bases from V and 0 bases from J, leaving 13 bases between. The CDR3 loop spans 15 amino acids. CDR3 bases: TGTGCCAGCAGTTCTCCAGCGGACTTCTCCTACGAGCAGTACTTC. The encoded protein is CASSSPADFSYEQYF. Drawing the rest from reference TRBV28 and TRBJ2-7, the complete variable domain is DVKVTQSSRYLVKRTGEKVFLECVQDMDHENMFWYRQDPGLGLRLIYFSYDVKMKEKGDIPEGYSVSREKKERFSLILESASTNQTSMYLCASSSPADFSYEQYFGPGTRLTVT.